The 4 T cell receptor beta chains below were found in one sample sequenced in a study of cytomegalovirus exposure and HLA in healthy donors (dated by TCRdb to about 2017). The method behind the library was the immunoSEQ multiplex PCR assay. The multiplex PCR relied on a mix of 60 forward primers for TCR Vbeta segments and 13 reverse primers for TCR Jbeta segments. As stored in TCRdb, this immuneACCESS dataset retains in-frame rearrangements with V and J assigned. A fraction of the clones does not appear; measured against another copy, unresolved V genes explain less than half of the discrepancy, and the remainder lacks a known reason. The sample contains over 150,000 clones, 68% of them found a single time. Together, the top ten hold approximately 1.5% of the sample. Sequencing was performed on PBMCs. Every receptor here comes from a man aged 50 to 60 in good health and CMV-seronegative.

The genes are TRBV18 and TRBJ2-5, with D possibly being TRBD1 (5 bases). Germline CDR1 reads KGHSH; CDR2 reads LQKENI. Trimming pared 3 bases from V and 1 base from J, leaving 12 bases between. The length of the CDR3 is 15 residues. The CDR3 sequence is CASSPGTGLQETQYF. The DNA of the CDR3 is TGTGCCAGCTCACCGGGAACAGGCCTCCAAGAGACCCAGTACTTC.

The chain carries TRBV28 and TRBJ2-3; possible D gene TRBD2, 6 bases. The V end was cut by 6 bases, the J end by 2 bases, with 18 bases between. Germline V lookup: CDR1 MDHEN, CDR2 SYDVKM. The CDR3 contains 16 residues. The chain's CDR3 is CASRPLYGGPTDTQYF. The CDR3 region has the DNA TGTGCCAGCAGACCCCTTTACGGGGGACCCACAGATACGCAGTATTTT.

This clone was counted a single time. This sample also contains other DNA sequences that code for the same CDR3. This chain links TRBV10-1 with TRBJ1-6, with D perhaps TRBD1 (6 bases). The CDR3 length is 16 residues. V lost 2 bases and J lost 7, with 15 bases in between. The V gene's germline CDR1 is WNHNN and CDR2 SYGVQD (reference sequence). The DNA of the CDR3 is TGCGCCAGCAGTGAGAACCCGACAGGAGGCAATTCACCCCTCCACTTT. It yields the protein CASSENPTGGNSPLHF.

The chain's CDR3 is CASSFNSGGYNTGELFF. The CDR3 DNA follows: TGCGCCAGCAGCTTCAATAGCGGGGGGTATAACACCGGGGAGCTGTTTTTT. This chain joins TRBV5-1 and TRBJ2-2; 10 nucleotides agree with TRBD2. The length of the CDR3 is 17 residues. The ends lost 2 bases at V and 2 bases at J; junction bases unmatched: 6. Germline V CDR1 and CDR2: SGHRS, YFSETQ.